These 8 T cell receptor beta chains were all obtained from the same sample, sequenced in a study of cytomegalovirus exposure and HLA in healthy donors. PCR was performed using 60 Vbeta and 13 Jbeta primers. Sequencing used immunoSEQ multiplex PCR; TCRdb keeps in-frame clones, though not all of them. The data show more than 150,000 clones, with about 82% seen just once and 1.5% to 2% held by the top ten. The sequenced sample consisted of PBMCs. The origin of the receptors is a man between 18 and 29 years old in good health and CMV-seronegative.

This clone is a singleton in its sample. The chain links TRBV9 to TRBJ2-3; 7 bases are shared with TRBD2. The CDR3 is 15 residues long. J lost 5 bases, V lost 4 bases, and 10 bases had no gene match. From germline, CDR1 is SGDLS and CDR2 YYNGEE. The CDR3 loop reads CASSPSSGGVDTQYF. CDR3 bases: TGTGCCAGCAGCCCCTCTAGCGGAGGTGTAGATACGCAGTATTTT.

In this sample, this clone turned up once. V and J are TRBV5-4 and TRBJ2-2, with TRBD2 matching over 9 bases. The CDR3 has 19 amino acids. The germline gives CDR1 SGHNT, CDR2 YYREEE (reference sequence). The junction had 14 bases not matched to a gene; V was cut back by 4 bases and J by 1 base. CDR3 amino acids: CASSSRGSIAGVNTGELFF. CDR3 in DNA: TGTGCCAGCAGCAGCCGAGGCTCCATAGCGGGGGTGAACACCGGGGAGCTGTTTTTT. Complete variable domain (other parts from reference TRBV5-4 and TRBJ2-2): ETGVTQSPTHLIKTRGQQVTLRCSSQSGHNTVSWYQQALGQGPQFIFQYYREEENGRGNFPPRFSGLQFPNYSSELNVNALELDDSALYLCASSSRGSIAGVNTGELFFGEGSRLTVL.

CDR3 amino acids: CASSRTGSSYEQYF. Written as DNA, the CDR3 is TGTGCCAGCAGTCGGACAGGGAGCTCCTACGAGCAGTACTTC. The chain has TRBV27 and TRBJ2-7, with 8 positions matching TRBD1. V lost 5 bases, J lost 0 bases, and 3 bases stayed unmatched. CDR1 and CDR2 (germline): MNHEY, SMNVEV (reference sequence). There are 14 residues in the CDR3.

The V gene is TRBV27, the J gene TRBJ2-7, with a possible D match to TRBD1 (6 bases). In germline, CDR1 is MNHEY, CDR2 SMNVEV (reference sequence). CDR3 length: 14 residues. V was cut by 2 bases and J by 0 bases, with 8 bases left in between. The CDR3 DNA is TGTGCCAGCAGTTTACGACAGGTCTCCTACGAGCAGTACTTC. It translates to CASSLRQVSYEQYF.

The chain has TRBV6-4 and TRBJ2-3; maybe TRBD2 (6 bases). V lost 2 bases and J 0 bases, leaving 9 bases between the germline ends. This CDR3 has 15 residues. Germline CDR1 MRHNA, CDR2 SNTAGT. Here the CDR3 reads CASSDRAGSTDTQYF. The CDR3 region has the DNA TGTGCCAGCAGTGACAGGGCGGGGAGCACAGATACGCAGTATTTT.

A single count supports this clone. The rearrangement joins TRBV5-1 to TRBJ2-7, with D possibly TRBD1 on 6 matching bases. Trimming stripped 2 bases from V and 0 bases from J, with 9 bases between. In germline, CDR1 is SGHRS, CDR2 YFSETQ. This CDR3 has 14 amino acids. The CDR3 is CASSFGQSSYEQYF. The CDR3 bases are TGCGCCAGCAGCTTTGGACAGTCCTCCTACGAGCAGTACTTC.

This clone showed up just once. The J gene is TRBJ2-7, the V gene TRBV7-3, with TRBD2 matching over 8 bases. Germline-derived CDR1 and CDR2 are SGHTA and FQGTGA. V trimming: 6 bases; J trimming: 4 bases; junction bases outside the gene matches: 17. This CDR3 contains 17 residues. Here the CDR3 reads CASSSPLGGGHGYEQYF. CDR3 sequence (DNA): TGTGCCAGCAGTTCCCCCCTCGGGGGGGGCCATGGTTACGAGCAGTACTTC. The full variable domain, with the rest looked up from reference TRBV7-3 and TRBJ2-7, is GAGVSQTPSNKVTEKGKYVELRCDPISGHTALYWYRQSLGQGPEFLIYFQGTGAADDSGLPNDRFFAVRPEGSVSTLKIQRTERGDSAVYLCASSSPLGGGHGYEQYFGPGTRLTVT.

With respect to this clone: Relative to the germline gene, one junction end is altered; a read error may explain this. This chain joins TRBV12-5 and TRBJ2-7, with 7 bases matching TRBD1. Germline values: CDR1 LGHNT, CDR2 FRNRAP. The CDR3 runs 12 residues. CDR3 DNA sequence: TGTGCTAGTGGTTTGGTTTCCGGGACAGCCAACTTC. It translates to CASGLVSGTANF.